This T cell receptor beta chain is from a study of patients and donors after allogeneic stem cell transplantation. The CDR3 loop spans 13 amino acids. CDR1 is MGHDK, CDR2 SYGVNS, per germline. V lost 1 base and J 4 bases, leaving 7 bases between the germline ends. A single record per CDR3 protein comes from TCRdb applying MiXCR to the RT-PCR reads. The table shows fewer than 10,000 distinct CDR3 sequences, with roughly 4% occurring only once. In this sample, this clonotype turned up many times. Input material: blood, either unsorted or a sorted T cell fraction (not recorded which). This chain connects TRBV25-1 to TRBJ1-1; tentative D call: TRBD1 (5 bases). The sequence was collected from a human donor who was either an allogeneic HSCT recipient or a stem cell or donor lymphocyte infusion donor (not recorded which). It is not recorded whose cells these are; they may come from a transplant donor. The CDR3, as DNA: TGTGCCAGCAGTGAATGGGGCCCCACTGAAGCTTTCTTT. Its translation is CASSEWGPTEAFF.